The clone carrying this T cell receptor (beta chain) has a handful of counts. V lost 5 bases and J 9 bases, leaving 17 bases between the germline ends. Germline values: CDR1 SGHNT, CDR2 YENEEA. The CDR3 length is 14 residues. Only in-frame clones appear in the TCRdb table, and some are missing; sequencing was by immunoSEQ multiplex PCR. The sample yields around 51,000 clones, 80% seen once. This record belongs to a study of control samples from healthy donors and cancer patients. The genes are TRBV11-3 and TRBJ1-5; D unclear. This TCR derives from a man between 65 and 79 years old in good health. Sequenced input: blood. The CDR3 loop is CASSPRAEGPPQHF. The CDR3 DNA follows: TGTGCCAGCAGCCCGAGGGCTGAGGGTCCGCCCCAGCATTTT.